The rows below give T cell receptor beta chains drawn from one sample of a study of radiotherapy plus CTLA-4 blockade in lung cancer. The table came from immunoSEQ multiplex PCR; TCRdb's copy has only in-frame clones and leaves some out. The table lists about 38,000 clones, around three quarters of them singletons. The source was peripheral blood, collected from a patient treated with radiotherapy plus ipilimumab. The source is a human donor with non-small cell lung cancer who had stable disease on radiotherapy plus ipilimumab. Each CDR3 is given with its conserved first and last residue. Rows may omit the clone size; those that give it use once, few, many or a size class.

V gene	clone size	J gene	CDR3 length	CDR3 protein
TRBV5-1	once	TRBJ2-7	17	CASSLGLAGDHRHEQYF
TRBV7-9	.	TRBJ2-7	12	CASSSGVYEQYF
TRBV29-1	once	TRBJ1-1	13	CSVVVRLNTEAFF
TRBV27	.	TRBJ2-1	14	CASTPFSAEGEQFF
TRBV7-9	.	TRBJ2-2	14	CASSRTSGSGELFF
TRBV5-4	.	TRBJ1-1	13	CASSLFWNTEAFF
TRBV9	.	TRBJ2-7	16	CASSVVPSGDSYGQYF
TRBV18	.	TRBJ2-7	16	CASSPIRAGGSYEQYF
TRBV28	once	TRBJ1-4	15	CASSRGQGHNEKLFF
TRBV6-4	.	TRBJ2-1	15	CASSESQGGGNEQFF
TRBV5-1	.	TRBJ2-5	15	CASSSRRHPEETQYF
TRBV10-2	once	TRBJ2-7	13	CASSESKGYEQYF
TRBV5-1	.	TRBJ1-1	15	CASSLLGARNTEAFF
TRBV5-6	.	TRBJ1-1	12	CASTTGTLEAFF